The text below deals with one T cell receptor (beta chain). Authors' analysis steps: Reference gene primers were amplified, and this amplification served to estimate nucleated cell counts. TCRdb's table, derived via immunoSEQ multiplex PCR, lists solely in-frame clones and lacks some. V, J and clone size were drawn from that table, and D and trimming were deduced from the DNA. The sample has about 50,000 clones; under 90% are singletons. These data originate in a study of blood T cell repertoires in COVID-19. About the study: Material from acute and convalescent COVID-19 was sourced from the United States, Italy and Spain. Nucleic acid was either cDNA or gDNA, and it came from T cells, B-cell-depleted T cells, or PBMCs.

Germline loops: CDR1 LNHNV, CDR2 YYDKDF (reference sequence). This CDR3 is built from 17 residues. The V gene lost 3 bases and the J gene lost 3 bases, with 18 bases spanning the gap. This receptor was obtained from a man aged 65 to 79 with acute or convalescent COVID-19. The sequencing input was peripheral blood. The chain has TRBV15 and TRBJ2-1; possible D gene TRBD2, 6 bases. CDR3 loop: CATSRDLGASDYNEQFF. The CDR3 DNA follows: TGTGCCACCAGCAGGGACCTTGGTGCTAGCGACTACAATGAGCAGTTCTTC.